This T cell receptor beta chain stems from a study of blood T cell repertoires in COVID-19. On the study more broadly: Researchers got acute and convalescent COVID-19 samples from the United States, Italy and Spain. Nucleic acid was either cDNA or gDNA, and it came from T cells, B-cell-depleted T cells, or PBMCs.

In the study's own analysis: Amplifying reference gene primers gave estimates of nucleated cell counts. Only in-frame clones appear in the TCRdb table, and some are missing; sequencing was by immunoSEQ multiplex PCR. For V, J and clone size, that table is used; D and trimming come from the DNA. The data hold about 200,000 clones, with almost 90% observed a single time. This TCR came from a man younger than 35 with active or convalescent COVID-19. Source material: peripheral blood.

In nucleotides, the CDR3 is TGTGCCAGCACGCTCATTGGTAGCGGGAACGAGCAGTACTTC. Translation: CASTLIGSGNEQYF. The V gene is TRBV6-6, the J gene TRBJ2-7, with 8 bases identical to TRBD2. This CDR3 contains 14 residues. CDR1 is MNHNY, CDR2 SVGAGI, per germline (reference sequence). V dropped 7 bases and J dropped 5; count of bases not matched to a gene: 10.